The source of this TCR beta chain is a study of blood T cell repertoires in COVID-19. Across the whole study: T cells, B-cell-depleted T cells, or PBMCs supplied cDNA or gDNA.

As handled by the study authors: By means of reference gene primer amplification, nucleated cell counts were estimated. Libraries were prepared by immunoSEQ multiplex PCR; TCRdb keeps only in-frame clonotypes and omits some of them. That table supplies the V and J calls and clone size; D and trimming were determined from the DNA. Of about 110,000 clones detected, just over 70% appear once; the ten largest clones hold more than 1.5%. This CDR3 region has 13 residues. Germline values: CDR1 SGHRS, CDR2 YFSETQ. V gave up 4 bases and J gave up 7 bases, with 14 bases separating them. The genes are TRBV5-1 and TRBJ2-5, with a possible D match to TRBD1 (6 bases). This sequence originates from a woman aged 40 to 50 with acute or convalescent COVID-19. Source material: peripheral blood. The CDR3 DNA reads as TGCGCCAGCAGCAAGGACAGTAGTGGGACCCAGTACTTC. Translation gives CASSKDSSGTQYF.